This T cell receptor (beta chain) came from a study of blood T cell repertoires in COVID-19. Study-level information: Spain, Italy and the United States supplied samples that represented acute and convalescent COVID-19. Sources were T cells, B-cell-depleted T cells, or PBMCs; the material itself was cDNA or gDNA.

As processed by the authors: Amplification of reference gene primers provided the estimated nucleated cell counts. Assay used: immunoSEQ multiplex PCR; TCRdb lists only in-frame clones, some missing. V, J and clone size reflect that table, while D and trimming were determined from the DNA. The data hold roughly 100,000 clones, with roughly 90% observed a single time. The CDR3 consists of 13 residues. CDR1 is MNHEY and CDR2 is SMNVEV in the germline V gene (reference sequence). Trimming shortened V by 5 bases and J by 7 bases, and 14 bases separated the two germline ends. Sequenced: peripheral blood. The receptor comes from a woman aged 55-69 years with acute or convalescent COVID-19. This sequence joins TRBV27 and TRBJ1-2, with D perhaps TRBD1 (6 bases). As DNA, the CDR3 is TGTGCCAGCAGTCCCGCGGGGGGGGCTGGCTACACCTTC. This translates into CASSPAGGAGYTF.